A selection of T cell receptor beta chains follows, all from one sample in a study of T cells in Graves' hyperthyroidism and ophthalmopathy. In TCRdb, the multiplex PCR reads were re-called with MiXCR into one record per CDR3 protein. The sample comprises some 500,000 distinct CDR3 sequences, 15% to 20% of which are singletons, and 25% to 30% rests with the top ten. Material: blood. The receptor set was obtained from a woman in her twenties or thirties with Graves' ophthalmopathy. CDR3s include the opening cysteine and the closing phenylalanine or tryptophan. D genes are given only for firm matches. The size field is filled for only some rows; it gives once, few, many or a size class.

>TRBJ2-5|TRBV12-3/TRBV12-4|.|.
CASSLARPRNQETQYF
TGTGCCAGCAGTTTAGCGCGACCCAGGAACCAAGAGACCCAGTACTTC
>TRBJ2-2|TRBV7-2|.|few
CASSSRTGANTGELFF
TGTGCCAGCAGCTCACGGACGGGGGCGAACACCGGGGAGCTGTTTTTT
>TRBJ2-1|TRBV30|TRBD2|.
CAWSRREGGRAQFF
TGTGCCTGGAGCCGGCGGGAGGGGGGTAGAGCGCAGTTCTTC
>TRBJ2-2|TRBV25-1|TRBD1|.
CASSWGTGGGELFF
TGTGCCAGCAGTTGGGGGACAGGGGGGGGGGAGCTGTTTTTT
>TRBJ2-7|TRBV28|.|many
CASSLYNEQYF
TGTGCCAGCAGTTTATATAACGAGCAGTACTTC
>TRBJ1-2|TRBV6-2/TRBV6-3|TRBD1|.
CASSLLGRGHNGYTF
TGTGCCAGCAGTCTTCTCGGCAGGGGGCACAATGGCTACACCTTC
>TRBJ2-1|TRBV7-2|TRBD1|many
CASSIIRDRGIGEQFF
TGTGCCAGCAGCATCATCCGGGACAGGGGAATCGGTGAGCAGTTCTTC
>TRBJ2-7|TRBV7-9|.|.
CASTSAGQLAEQYF
TGTGCCAGCACCTCCGCAGGCCAGCTTGCGGAGCAGTACTTC
>TRBJ1-4|TRBV7-3|.|.
CASSSPAEGLFF
TGTGCCAGCAGTTCCCCGGCCGAAGGACTGTTTTTT
>TRBJ2-1|TRBV7-2|TRBD2|many
CASSLISGGSYNEQFF
TGTGCCAGCAGCCTCATCTCCGGGGGGTCCTACAATGAGCAGTTCTTC
>TRBJ2-2|TRBV5-1|TRBD2|few
CASSLRASGLAGSGTGELFF
TGCGCCAGCAGCTTGAGGGCCTCGGGACTAGCGGGGAGTGGCACCGGGGAGCTGTTTTTT
>TRBJ1-2|TRBV5-1|.|few
CASSVTGVYGYTF
TGCGCCAGCAGCGTAACAGGAGTCTATGGCTACACCTTC
>TRBJ1-5|TRBV7-2|TRBD1|many
CASSSTGAQPQHF
TGTGCCAGCAGCTCCACAGGGGCCCAGCCCCAGCATTTT
>TRBJ1-1|TRBV19|.|.
CASSIARAGGVNTEAFF
TGTGCCAGTAGTATCGCGCGAGCCGGAGGCGTGAACACTGAAGCTTTCTTT
>TRBJ2-1|TRBV20-1|.|many
CSARERWISGSYNEQFF
TGCAGTGCTAGAGAGCGCTGGATTTCGGGTTCCTACAATGAGCAGTTCTTC
>TRBJ2-7|TRBV12-3/TRBV12-4|.|many
CASTPGPSYEQYF
TGTGCCAGCACTCCGGGACCTAGTTACGAGCAGTACTTC
>TRBJ2-1|TRBV4-3|.|many
CASSFLSGQNDEQFF
TGCGCCAGCAGCTTCCTTAGCGGACAAAACGATGAGCAGTTCTTC
>TRBJ1-4|TRBV2|.|few
CASRGDANGGKLFF
TGTGCCAGCAGGGGGGACGCTAACGGAGGAAAACTGTTTTTT
>TRBJ1-5|TRBV20-1|.|many
CSASQGRNQPQHF
TGCAGTGCTAGTCAGGGCCGCAATCAGCCCCAGCATTTT
>TRBJ1-2|TRBV7-9|TRBD1|.
CASSSYRGSNYGYTF
TGTGCCAGCAGCTCGTACAGGGGAAGTAACTATGGCTACACCTTC
>TRBJ2-7|TRBV7-2|TRBD2|many
CASSLGREGNPYEQYF
TGTGCCAGCAGCTTAGGAAGGGAGGGGAATCCCTACGAGCAGTACTTC
>TRBJ2-5|TRBV5-6|.|many
CASSFGGTQETQYF
TGTGCCAGCAGCTTTGGGGGGACGCAAGAGACCCAGTACTTC
>TRBJ1-2|TRBV20-1|TRBD1|many
CSAPKGAGLYGYTF
TGCAGTGCTCCCAAGGGGGCAGGACTCTATGGCTACACCTTC
>TRBJ2-1|TRBV15|.|many
CATSRQSSYNEQFF
TGTGCCACCAGCAGGCAGAGCTCCTACAATGAGCAGTTCTTC
>TRBJ2-3|TRBV13|.|few
CASSSRTEDTQYF
TGTGCCAGCAGCTCCCGGACCGAAGATACGCAGTATTTT
>TRBJ1-3|TRBV18|.|few
CASSPDTRKLLVDTIYF
TGTGCCAGCTCACCGGACACACGAAAGTTGCTCGTCGACACCATATATTTT
>TRBJ2-7|TRBV28|TRBD1|many
CASSEGADRDQQYF
TGTGCCAGCAGCGAGGGGGCCGACAGGGACCAGCAGTACTTC
>TRBJ2-5|TRBV5-6|TRBD1|few
CASSFLGTGEETQYF
TGTGCCAGCAGCTTCCTCGGGACAGGGGAAGAGACCCAGTACTTC
>TRBJ2-1|TRBV4-3|.|many
CASSQSLRGNEQFF
TGCGCCAGCAGCCAGAGCCTACGGGGGAATGAGCAGTTCTTC
>TRBJ2-7|TRBV7-3|.|.
CASSSGPSDTREEQYF
TGTGCCAGCAGCTCCGGCCCCTCGGACACGAGGGAGGAGCAGTACTTC
>TRBJ1-4|TRBV7-3|.|.
CASSFQGGEKLFF
TGTGCCAGCAGCTTCCAAGGGGGTGAAAAACTGTTTTTT
>TRBJ2-7|TRBV12-3/TRBV12-4|.|few
CASSDHYHYEQYF
TGTGCCAGTTCGGACCATTATCACTACGAGCAGTACTTC